This TCR beta chain was found in a study of technical replicates of blood from a handful of donors. V was trimmed by 3 bases and J by 2 bases, leaving 16 bases between them. CDR3 length: 16 amino acids. Germline lookup yields CDR1 MNHEY and CDR2 SMNVEV (reference sequence). Clones were read by immunoSEQ multiplex PCR, and TCRdb kept only the in-frame ones, dropping some. Of tens of thousands of clones listed, 65% to 90% were seen once; the top ten hold approximately 5%. The receptor was isolated from a human donor in good health. Some clones in this sample may be carry-over from other donors' samples. The sequenced material came from PBMCs. The chain uses TRBV27 and TRBJ1-2, with a tentative D call TRBD1 (5 bases). The CDR3 DNA follows: TGTGCCAGCAGTTTCACCCCGCTGGGGCGCAACTATGGCTACACCTTC. It translates to CASSFTPLGRNYGYTF.